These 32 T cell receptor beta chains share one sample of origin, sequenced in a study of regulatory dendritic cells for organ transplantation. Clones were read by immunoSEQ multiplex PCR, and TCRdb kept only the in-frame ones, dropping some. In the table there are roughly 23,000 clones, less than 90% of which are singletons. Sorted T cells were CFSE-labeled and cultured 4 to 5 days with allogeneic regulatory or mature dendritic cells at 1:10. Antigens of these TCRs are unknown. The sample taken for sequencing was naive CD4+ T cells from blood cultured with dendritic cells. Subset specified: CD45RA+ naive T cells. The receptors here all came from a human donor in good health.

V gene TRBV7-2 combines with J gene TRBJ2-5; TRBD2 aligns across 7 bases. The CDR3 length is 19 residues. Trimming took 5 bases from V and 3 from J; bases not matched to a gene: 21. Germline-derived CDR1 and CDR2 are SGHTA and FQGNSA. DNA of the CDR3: TGTGCCAGCAGCGTCCTGTACATTTCGGGCGGGAGCTTAAAAGAGACCCAGTACTTC. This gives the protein CASSVLYISGGSLKETQYF.

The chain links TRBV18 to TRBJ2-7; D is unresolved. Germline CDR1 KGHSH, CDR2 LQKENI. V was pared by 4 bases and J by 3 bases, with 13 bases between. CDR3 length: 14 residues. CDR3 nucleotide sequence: TGTGCCAGCTCACTAAACCGGGCCGACTACGAGCAGTACTTC. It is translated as CASSLNRADYEQYF.

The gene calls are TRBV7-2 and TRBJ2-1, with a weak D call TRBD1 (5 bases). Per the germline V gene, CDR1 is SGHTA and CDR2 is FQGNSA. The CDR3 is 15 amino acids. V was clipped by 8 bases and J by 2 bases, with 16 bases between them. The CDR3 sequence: CASALSGRAYNEQFF. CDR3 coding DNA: TGTGCCAGCGCCTTATCGGGCAGGGCCTACAATGAGCAGTTCTTC.

CDR3 protein: CASGLVTSVTSGRISTDTQYF. In DNA form, the CDR3 reads TGTGCTAGTGGTTTGGTAACTTCAGTTACTAGCGGACGGATTAGCACAGATACGCAGTATTTT. The chain is built from TRBV12-5 and TRBJ2-3; the match to TRBD2 covers 8 bases. Germline CDR1 is LGHNT and CDR2 is FRNRAP. The CDR3 is 21 residues long. V lost 0 bases and J lost 0; bases outside the gene matches: 17.

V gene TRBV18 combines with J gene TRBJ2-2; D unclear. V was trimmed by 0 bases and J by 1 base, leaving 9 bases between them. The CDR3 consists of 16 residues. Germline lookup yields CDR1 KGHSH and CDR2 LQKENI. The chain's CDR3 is CASSPPRPGNTGELFF. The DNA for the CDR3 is TGTGCCAGCTCACCACCGCGCCCAGGGAACACCGGGGAGCTGTTTTTT. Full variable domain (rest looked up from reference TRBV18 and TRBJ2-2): NAGVMQNPRHLVRRRGQEARLRCSPMKGHSHVYWYRQLPEEGLKFMVYLQKENIIDESGMPKERFSAEFPKEGPSILRIQQVVRGDSAAYFCASSPPRPGNTGELFFGEGSRLTVL.

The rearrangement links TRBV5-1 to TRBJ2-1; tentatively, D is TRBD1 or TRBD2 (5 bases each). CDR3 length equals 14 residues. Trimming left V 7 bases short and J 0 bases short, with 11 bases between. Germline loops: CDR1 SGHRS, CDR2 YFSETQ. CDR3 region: CASDGGSSYNEQFF. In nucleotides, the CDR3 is TGCGCCAGCGATGGGGGAAGCTCCTACAATGAGCAGTTCTTC.

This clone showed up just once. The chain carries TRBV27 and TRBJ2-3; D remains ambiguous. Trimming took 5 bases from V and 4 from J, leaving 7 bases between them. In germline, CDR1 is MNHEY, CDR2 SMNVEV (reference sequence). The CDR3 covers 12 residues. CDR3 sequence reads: CASSPASDTQYF. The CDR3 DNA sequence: TGTGCCAGCAGTCCCGCCTCAGATACGCAGTATTTT.

The CDR3 loop is CASSTGGMTYNEQFF. For the CDR3, the DNA is TGTGCCAGCAGCACGGGAGGGATGACCTACAATGAGCAGTTCTTC. The chain carries TRBV14 and TRBJ2-1; 8 bases fit TRBD2. The germline CDR1 and CDR2 sequences are SGHDN and FVKESK. V trimming: 5 bases; J trimming: 2 bases; junction bases outside the gene matches: 5. CDR3 size: 15 residues.

CDR3 sequence reads: CASSSPGQGGTEAFF. As DNA, the CDR3 is TGTGCCAGCAGCTCGCCGGGACAGGGAGGCACTGAAGCTTTCTTT. The chain is built from TRBV7-2 and TRBJ1-1, with 9 bases lining up with TRBD1. The germline CDR1 and CDR2 sequences are SGHTA and FQGNSA. This CDR3 contains 15 residues. The junction had 7 bases not matched to a gene; V was cut back by 4 bases and J by 4 bases.

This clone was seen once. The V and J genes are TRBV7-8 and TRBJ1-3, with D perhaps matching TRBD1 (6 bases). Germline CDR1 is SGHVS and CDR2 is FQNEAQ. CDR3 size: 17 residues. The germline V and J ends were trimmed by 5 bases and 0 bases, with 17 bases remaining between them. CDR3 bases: TGTGCCAGCAGCCGGTGGGGGCAGCGTCACTCTGGAAACACCATATATTTT. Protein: CASSRWGQRHSGNTIYF.

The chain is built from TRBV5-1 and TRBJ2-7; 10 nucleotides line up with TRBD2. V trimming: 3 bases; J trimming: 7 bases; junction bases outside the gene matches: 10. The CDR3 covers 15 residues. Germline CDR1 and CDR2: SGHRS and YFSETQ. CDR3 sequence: CASSSRTSGPGEQYF. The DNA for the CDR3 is TGCGCCAGCAGCTCGCGGACTAGCGGTCCCGGGGAGCAGTACTTC.

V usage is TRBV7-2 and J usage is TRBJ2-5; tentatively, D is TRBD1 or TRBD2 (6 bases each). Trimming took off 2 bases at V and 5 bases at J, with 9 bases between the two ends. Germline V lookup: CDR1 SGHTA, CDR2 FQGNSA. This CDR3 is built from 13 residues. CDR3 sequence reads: CASSLRGPETQYF. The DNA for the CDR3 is TGTGCCAGCAGCTTACGGGGGCCGGAGACCCAGTACTTC.

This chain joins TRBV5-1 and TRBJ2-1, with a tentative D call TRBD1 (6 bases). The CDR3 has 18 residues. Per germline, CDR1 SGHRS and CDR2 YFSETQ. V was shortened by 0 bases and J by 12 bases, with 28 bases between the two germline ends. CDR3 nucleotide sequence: TGCGCCAGCAGCTTGGGGGGTTTCGGAGCAGGACAGAATGAGCGGCAGTTCTTC. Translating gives CASSLGGFGAGQNERQFF.

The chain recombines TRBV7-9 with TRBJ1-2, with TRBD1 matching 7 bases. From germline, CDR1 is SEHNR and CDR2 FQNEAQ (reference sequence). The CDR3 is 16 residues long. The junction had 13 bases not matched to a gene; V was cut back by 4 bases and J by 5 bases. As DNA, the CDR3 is TGTGCCAGCAGCTCCGTCCAAAAACAGGGACAGTATGGCTACACCTTC. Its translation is CASSSVQKQGQYGYTF.

The CDR3 nucleotides are TGCAGCGTTGAAGATCCGAGACTCGGGCGCGGAGCTTTCTTT. The encoded protein is CSVEDPRLGRGAFF. The chain links TRBV29-1 to TRBJ1-1; D gene unclear. V was cut by 0 bases and J by 10 bases, with 18 bases left in between. The germline CDR1 and CDR2 sequences are SQVTM and ANQGSEA. There are 14 residues in the CDR3.

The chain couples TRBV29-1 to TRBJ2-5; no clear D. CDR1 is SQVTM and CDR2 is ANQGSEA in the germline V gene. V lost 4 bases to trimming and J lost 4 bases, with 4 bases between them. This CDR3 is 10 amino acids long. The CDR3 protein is CSVGLETQYF. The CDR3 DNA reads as TGCAGCGTTGGACTAGAGACCCAGTACTTC.

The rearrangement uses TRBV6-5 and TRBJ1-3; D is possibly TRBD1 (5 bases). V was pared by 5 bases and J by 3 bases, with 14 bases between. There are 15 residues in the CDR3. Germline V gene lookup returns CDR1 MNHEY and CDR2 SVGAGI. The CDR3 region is CASSRGWEDGNTIYF. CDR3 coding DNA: TGTGCCAGCAGTCGGGGGTGGGAAGATGGAAACACCATATATTTT.

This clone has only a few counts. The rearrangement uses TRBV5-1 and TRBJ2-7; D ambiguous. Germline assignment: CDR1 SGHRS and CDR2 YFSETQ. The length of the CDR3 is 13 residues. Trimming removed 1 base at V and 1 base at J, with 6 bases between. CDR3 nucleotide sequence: TGCGCCAGCAGCTTGACACGATCCTACGAGCAGTACTTC. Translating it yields CASSLTRSYEQYF.

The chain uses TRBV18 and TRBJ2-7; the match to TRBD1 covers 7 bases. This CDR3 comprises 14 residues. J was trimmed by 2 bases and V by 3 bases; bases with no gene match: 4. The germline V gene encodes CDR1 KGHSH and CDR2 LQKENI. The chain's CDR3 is CASSPGTAAYEQYF. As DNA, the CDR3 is TGTGCCAGCTCACCGGGGACAGCAGCCTACGAGCAGTACTTC.

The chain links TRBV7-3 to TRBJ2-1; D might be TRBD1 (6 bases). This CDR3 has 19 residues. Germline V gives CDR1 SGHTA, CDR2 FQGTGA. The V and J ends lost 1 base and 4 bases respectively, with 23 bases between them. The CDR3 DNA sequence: TGTGCCAGCAGCTTAAGGGGGCCTAAGCAGACCTCCTTATACAATGAGCAGTTCTTC. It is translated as CASSLRGPKQTSLYNEQFF.

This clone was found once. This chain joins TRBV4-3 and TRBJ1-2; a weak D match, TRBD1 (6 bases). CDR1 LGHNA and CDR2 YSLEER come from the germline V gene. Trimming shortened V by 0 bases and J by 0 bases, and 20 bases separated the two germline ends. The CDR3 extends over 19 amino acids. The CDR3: CASSQERRGRGGPNYGYTF. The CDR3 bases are TGCGCCAGCAGCCAAGAGCGGAGGGGCAGGGGCGGCCCTAACTATGGCTACACCTTC.

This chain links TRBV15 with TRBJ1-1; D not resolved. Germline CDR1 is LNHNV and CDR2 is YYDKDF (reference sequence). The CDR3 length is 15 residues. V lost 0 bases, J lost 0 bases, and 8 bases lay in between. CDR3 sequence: CATSRDRVMNTEAFF. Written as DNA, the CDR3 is TGTGCCACCAGCAGAGATCGGGTCATGAACACTGAAGCTTTCTTT.

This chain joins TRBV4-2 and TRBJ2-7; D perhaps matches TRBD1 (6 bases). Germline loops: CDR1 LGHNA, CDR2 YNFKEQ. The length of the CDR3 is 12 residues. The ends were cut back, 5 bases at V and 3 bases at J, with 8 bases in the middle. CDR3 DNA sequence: TGTGCCAGCAGCACACAGGGCTACGAGCAGTACTTC. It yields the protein CASSTQGYEQYF.

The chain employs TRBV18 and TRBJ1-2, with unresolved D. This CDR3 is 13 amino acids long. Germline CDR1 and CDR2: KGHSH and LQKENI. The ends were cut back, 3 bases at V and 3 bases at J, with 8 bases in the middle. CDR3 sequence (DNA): TGTGCCAGCTCACCGTCGCAGGACTATGGCTACACCTTC. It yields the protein CASSPSQDYGYTF.

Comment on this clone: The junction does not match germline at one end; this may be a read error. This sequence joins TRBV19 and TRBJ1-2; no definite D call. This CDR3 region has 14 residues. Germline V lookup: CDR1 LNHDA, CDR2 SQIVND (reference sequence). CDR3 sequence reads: CASSSPRIIPRSPF. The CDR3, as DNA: TGTGCCAGTAGTTCCCCCCGGATTATCCCGCGATCCCCCTTC.

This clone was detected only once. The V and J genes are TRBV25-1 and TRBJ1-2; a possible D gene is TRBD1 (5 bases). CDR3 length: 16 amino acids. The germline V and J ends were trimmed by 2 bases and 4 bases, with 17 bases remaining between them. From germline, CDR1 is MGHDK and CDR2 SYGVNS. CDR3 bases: TGTGCCAGCAGTGAACGCTGGACCGGCAGGGCCTATGGCTACACCTTC. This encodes CASSERWTGRAYGYTF.

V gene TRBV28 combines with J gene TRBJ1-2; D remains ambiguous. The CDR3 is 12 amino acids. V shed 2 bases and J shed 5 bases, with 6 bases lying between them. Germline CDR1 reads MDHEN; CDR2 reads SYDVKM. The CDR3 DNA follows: TGTGCCAGCAGTTTAGAAGGATATGGCTACACCTTC. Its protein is CASSLEGYGYTF.

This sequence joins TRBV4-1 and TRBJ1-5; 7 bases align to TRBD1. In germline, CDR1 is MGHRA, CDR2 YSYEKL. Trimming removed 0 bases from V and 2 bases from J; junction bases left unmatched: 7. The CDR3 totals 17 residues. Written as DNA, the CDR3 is TGCGCCAGCAGCCAAGAACGATCCGGGACAGGCAATCAGCCCCAGCATTTT. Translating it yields CASSQERSGTGNQPQHF.

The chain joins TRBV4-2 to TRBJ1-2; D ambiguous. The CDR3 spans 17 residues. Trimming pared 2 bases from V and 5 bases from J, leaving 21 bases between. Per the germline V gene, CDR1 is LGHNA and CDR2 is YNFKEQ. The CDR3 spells CASSQRTGPTRRYGYTF. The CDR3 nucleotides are TGTGCCAGCAGCCAAAGAACCGGACCGACCCGCCGGTATGGCTACACCTTC.

The CDR3 DNA reads as TGCGCCAGCCGCCGAACAGGGGAAAAAAATCAGCCCCAGCATTTT. Translating gives CASRRTGEKNQPQHF. The genes are TRBV4-1 and TRBJ1-5, with TRBD1 matching over 7 bases. The CDR3 spans 15 residues. Trimming cost V 8 bases and J 4 bases; bases outside gene matches: 11. Per the germline V gene, CDR1 is MGHRA and CDR2 is YSYEKL.

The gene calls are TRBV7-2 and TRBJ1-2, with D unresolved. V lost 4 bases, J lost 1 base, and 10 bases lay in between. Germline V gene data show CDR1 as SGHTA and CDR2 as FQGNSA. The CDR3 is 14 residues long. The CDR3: CASSSGTNNYGYTF. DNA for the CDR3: TGTGCCAGCAGCTCTGGAACCAATAACTATGGCTACACCTTC.

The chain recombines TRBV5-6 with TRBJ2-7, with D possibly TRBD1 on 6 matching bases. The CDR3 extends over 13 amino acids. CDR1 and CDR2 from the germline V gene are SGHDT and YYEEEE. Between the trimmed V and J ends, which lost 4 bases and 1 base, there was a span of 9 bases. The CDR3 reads CASSLGQSYEQYF. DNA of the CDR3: TGTGCCAGCAGCCTTGGACAGTCCTACGAGCAGTACTTC.